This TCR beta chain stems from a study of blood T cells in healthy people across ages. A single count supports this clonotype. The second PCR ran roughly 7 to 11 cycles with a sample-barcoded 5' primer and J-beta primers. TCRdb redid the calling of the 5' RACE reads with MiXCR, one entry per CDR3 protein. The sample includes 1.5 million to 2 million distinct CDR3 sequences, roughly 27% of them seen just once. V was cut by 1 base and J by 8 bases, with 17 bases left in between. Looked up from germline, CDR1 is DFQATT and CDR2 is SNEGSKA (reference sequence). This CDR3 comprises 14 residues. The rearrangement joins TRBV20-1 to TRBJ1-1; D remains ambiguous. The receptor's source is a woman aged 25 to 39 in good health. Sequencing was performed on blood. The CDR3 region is CSARVRIGNTEAFF. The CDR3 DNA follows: TGCAGTGCTAGAGTCAGGATCGGGAATACCGAAGCTTTCTTT.